This TCR beta chain was observed in a study of T cell responses to AZD1222 COVID-19 vaccine. Study-level findings and limits: None of the repertoires were sampled until the peak T cell response had passed.

A remark on this clone: Its antigen is not known.

Only in-frame clones appear in the TCRdb table, and some are missing; sequencing was by immunoSEQ multiplex PCR. This sample has some 150,000 clones, with roughly 90% found just once. The sample was peripheral blood, taken on day 0 of AZD1222 vaccination. The receptor comes from an adult in good health.

As DNA, the CDR3 is TGTGCCAGCAGCCAAGGGGGCGAGTATGGCTACACCTTC. It translates to CASSQGGEYGYTF. J is TRBJ1-2 and V is TRBV3-1 (or the pseudogene TRBV3-2); perhaps TRBD1 as D (5 bases). Germline CDR1 and CDR2: LGHDT and YNNKEL (reference sequence). V lost 1 base, J lost 5 bases, and 8 bases lay in between. The CDR3 is 13 amino acids.